What follows are 10 T cell receptor beta chains derived from one specimen sequenced in a study of control samples from healthy donors and cancer patients. Sequenced by immunoSEQ multiplex PCR; TCRdb stores in-frame clones only, minus some. The table has approximately 53,000 clones, 75% to 95% seen once; the top ten hold 0.8% to 1%. The sequenced material came from PBMCs. These receptor sequences come from a man aged 25-45 years with colorectal cancer.

The chain recombines TRBV15 with TRBJ1-5; D perhaps matches TRBD1 (6 bases). The V end lost 4 bases, the J end lost 3 bases, and 10 bases lay between the germline ends. CDR1 is LNHNV, CDR2 YYDKDF, per germline (reference sequence). The CDR3 extends over 14 amino acids. The CDR3 region is CATSIGQINQPQHF. CDR3 sequence (DNA): TGTGCCACCAGCATAGGACAGATCAATCAGCCCCAGCATTTT. Filled out from reference TRBV15 and TRBJ1-5, the complete variable domain reads DAMVIQNPRYQVTQFGKPVTLSCSQTLNHNVMYWYQQKSSQAPKLLFHYYDKDFNNEADTPDNFQSRRPNTSFCFLDIRSPGLGDTAMYLCATSIGQINQPQHFGDGTRLSIL.

The chain recombines TRBV6-5 with TRBJ1-2, with a possible D match to TRBD1 (6 bases). Trimming shortened V by 6 bases and J by 8 bases, and 13 bases separated the two germline ends. Germline assignment: CDR1 MNHEY and CDR2 SVGAGI. There are 12 residues in the CDR3. CDR3 bases: TGTGCCAGCAGCCCCCTTGGACAGGGCTACACCTTC. This gives the protein CASSPLGQGYTF.

V and J are TRBV19 and TRBJ1-3; D is possibly TRBD1 (6 bases). The CDR3 runs 14 residues. Trimming cost V 4 bases and J 3 bases, with 10 bases left between them. Per germline, CDR1 LNHDA and CDR2 SQIVND (reference sequence). DNA for the CDR3: TGTGCCAGTAGTAACAGGGTAGTTGGAAACACCATATATTTT. It is translated as CASSNRVVGNTIYF.

The rearrangement uses TRBV11-3 and TRBJ1-1; weak D call: TRBD1 (6 bases). The CDR3 runs 13 residues. CDR1 is SGHNT and CDR2 is YENEEA in the germline V gene. Trimming removed 0 bases at V and 8 bases at J, with 10 bases between. CDR3 residues: CASSLETGQEAFF. For the CDR3, the DNA is TGTGCCAGCAGCTTAGAAACAGGGCAAGAAGCTTTCTTT.

The chain employs TRBV7-2 and TRBJ1-5; TRBD1 aligns across 7 bases. The CDR3 runs to 15 residues. Germline-derived CDR1 and CDR2 are SGHTA and FQGNSA. J was trimmed by 2 bases and V by 1 base; bases with no gene match: 2. The CDR3 is CASSLVGQRNQPQHF. The CDR3 bases are TGTGCCAGCAGCTTAGTGGGACAGCGCAATCAGCCCCAGCATTTT.

The chain couples TRBV2 to TRBJ2-3; 9 positions match TRBD2. CDR3 length: 15 residues. Germline V lookup: CDR1 SNHLY, CDR2 FYNNEI. The trim removed 6 bases at V and 0 bases at J, leaving 4 bases unmatched. The CDR3 DNA sequence: TGTGCCAGCAGCATTAGCGGGGGTAGCACAGATACGCAGTATTTT. Its protein is CASSISGGSTDTQYF.

The chain links TRBV5-1 to TRBJ2-2; 10 positions agree with TRBD1. V was clipped by 4 bases and J by 4 bases; unmatched bases: 4. The CDR3 is 15 residues long. CDR1 and CDR2 from the germline V gene are SGHRS and YFSETQ. The DNA of the CDR3 is TGCGCCAGCAGCCTGGGACAGGGGATCACCGGGGAGCTGTTTTTT. This codes for CASSLGQGITGELFF.

The CDR3 DNA reads as TGTGCCAGCAGTTACTCGGTGGGGGCCCGTGGCTACACCTTC. This sequence encodes CASSYSVGARGYTF. The chain is built from TRBV6-5 and TRBJ1-2, with a weak D call TRBD1 (6 bases). CDR3 size: 14 residues. Per germline, CDR1 MNHEY and CDR2 SVGAGI. V lost 0 bases to trimming and J lost 7 bases, with 12 bases between them.

This clone was recorded once. V usage is TRBV12-3 or TRBV12-4 and J usage is TRBJ2-7; D is unresolved. The CDR3 is 12 residues long. V shed 9 bases and J shed 0 bases, with 9 bases lying between them. The CDR3 region has the DNA TGTGCCAGTCCCTCGAGCTCCTACGAGCAGTACGTC. Translating gives CASPSSSYEQYV.

The chain is built from TRBV29-1 and TRBJ2-1, with D possibly matching TRBD2 (7 bases). The germline V gene has CDR1 SQVTM and CDR2 ANQGSEA. With 7 bases removed from V and 6 bases from J, the gap between germline ends came to 22 bases. The CDR3 is 15 residues long. CDR3 coding DNA: TGCAGCGCCCCACTTAGTAGTAGGGGGGGCAATGAGCAGTTCTTC. Amino acid sequence: CSAPLSSRGGNEQFF.